The entry below describes one T cell receptor (beta chain). Its cognate antigen has yet to be identified. Per-nucleotide qualities are absent, and no much larger clonotype sits a single base away. Library creation used the immunoSEQ multiplex PCR assay. For TCR sequencing, RNA was extracted from every sample and reverse transcribed into cDNA to serve as template. SuperScript III was used to make first-strand cDNA, primed with a 2:1 mix of oligo-dT and random hexamers. A synthetic immune receptor repertoire was used to assess amplification bias, and residual bias was removed computationally. The original pipeline was this. Raw reads were preprocessed to remove errors, and CDR3 was defined by IMGT conventions from the conserved cysteine to phenylalanine. Clonality was computed as 1 minus the Shannon entropy, with the entropy normalized by log2 of the number of productive unique TCRs. Whether each scalp clone was CD4 or CD8 was inferred by checking scalp TCRbeta sequences against the CD4 and CD8 repertoires from sorted blood. TCRdb holds this immuneACCESS table with in-frame rearrangements only. Some clones are missing; in checked studies, unresolved V genes explain under half, and the rest has no known cause. V and J calls and clone size are those listed in that table; D and trimming were worked out from the DNA. This sample gives approximately 150,000 clones in total; roughly 46% of them show up just once. Clones ranked in the top ten supply 0.95% to 1% of the sample.

The sample comes from a study of CD8+ T cells in alopecia areata (dated by TCRdb to 2017 to 2018). For the wider study: The treated patients, all with moderate-to-severe alopecia areata, were enrolled in an open-label pilot trial of oral tofacitinib given at 5 to 10 mg twice daily. Patients stayed on tofacitinib for 6 to 18 months and then had 6 months of follow-up off drug so that delayed response and recurrence could be assessed. The study used high-throughput TCRbeta sequencing to examine T cell clonal expansion in alopecia areata, in both the C3H/HeJ mouse model and human patients. Human TCRbeta sequencing covered scalp tissue and sorted CD4+ and CD8+ peripheral blood T cells from patchy and totalis/universalis alopecia areata patients and healthy controls. Biopsies were taken from tofacitinib-treated patients at baseline and at 4 and 24 weeks of treatment, and a later scalp biopsy was taken in several of the tofacitinib-treated patients. Clonality in the scalp was compared among normal scalp (n=4), patchy alopecia areata scalp (n=8), and alopecia totalis/universalis scalp (n=8). The RNA source kit depended on sample type: the PAXgene miRNA kit for fixed scalp, the miRNeasy kit for PBMCs, and the RNeasy kit for mouse skin. Amplification of TCRbeta CDR3 regions was done by immunoSEQ multiplex PCR using 35 Vbeta forward primers and 13 Jbeta reverse primers.

Overall results and qualifications from the work: Compared with mice, TCR sequences shared between patients were less clear, possibly partly because of HLA diversity across the patient population. Unlike mouse skin, where gammadelta T cells dominate, normal human skin contains resident alphabeta T cells that get sequenced too, which complicates analysis of the scalp TCR repertoire. Lesional scalp, especially in alopecia totalis/universalis, showed higher clonality and more expanded CD8+ clones than normal scalp, suggesting antigenic drive.

The time point label here, explained by the study, means: baseline before oral tofacitinib. Peripheral blood and lesional scalp punch biopsies were obtained from patients with alopecia areata. After PBMCs were isolated by density centrifugation and stained for CD3, CD4 and CD8, a FACSAria was used to sort CD4+ and CD8+ T cells. The source of this sequence is a human donor with alopecia areata. This specimen consisted of CD4+ T cells sorted from blood, obtained at week 0.

The CDR3 amino acid sequence is: CASRSERSGQYF. The DNA is as follows: TGCGCCAGCCGGTCGGAGAGGTCTGGTCAGTACTTC. Recombination connected TRBV5-1 to TRBJ2-4; no confident D gene assignment can be made. Taken from the germline V gene, the CDR1 and CDR2 loops are SGHRS and YFSETQ. Cut back by 7 bases and 12 bases, the V and J ends lie 17 bases apart. Spanning cysteine to phenylalanine, the CDR3 consists of 12 amino acids. The DNA shown is the 36-base CDR3, in frame from base 1.